This is a list of T cell receptor beta chains from one sample in a study of blood T cells in healthy people across ages. TCRdb processed the 5' RACE reads anew with MiXCR; each CDR3 protein has one entry. In the table there are approximately 800,000 distinct CDR3 sequences, about 47% of which are singletons. The sequencing input was blood. Source of these receptors: a man older than 75 in good health. Each CDR3 is given with its conserved first and last residue. Each record gives: clone size, J gene, D gene, CDR3 length, V gene, CDR3 DNA, CDR3 protein. D genes are given only for firm matches. Part of the rows lack a size; the others show once, few, many or a class for expanded clones.

>-|TRBJ1-1|-|15|TRBV5-1
TGCGCCAGCAGCTTGGCCGTCAGCTCGAACACTGAAGCTTTCTTT
CASSLAVSSNTEAFF
>-|TRBJ2-1|TRBD2|15|TRBV7-9
TGTGCCAGCAGCTTACGTAGCGGGAGGGCCGATGAGCAGTTCTTC
CASSLRSGRADEQFF
>-|TRBJ2-1|TRBD1|16|TRBV7-2
TGTGCCAGCAGCTTAGCGGGGACAGGGTTGTACAATGAGCAGTTCTTC
CASSLAGTGLYNEQFF
>many|TRBJ2-7|TRBD2|14|TRBV5-6
TGTGCCAGCAGCCTGGGAGGGGATTTTTACGAGCAGTACTTC
CASSLGGDFYEQYF
>-|TRBJ2-3|-|16|TRBV20-1
TGCAGTGCTATAAACCGGGACGGCAAGAGCACAGATACGCAGTATTTT
CSAINRDGKSTDTQYF
>many|TRBJ2-7|TRBD1|14|TRBV28
TGTGCCAGCAGTTTCGCAGGGGGTTGGTACGAGCAGTACTTC
CASSFAGGWYEQYF
>-|TRBJ2-2|TRBD1|18|TRBV6-2/TRBV6-3
TGTGCCAGCAGTAAAAGACCGGGACAGGGGTCCAACACCGGGGAGCTGTTTTTT
CASSKRPGQGSNTGELFF
>-|TRBJ2-5|-|14|TRBV11-3
TGTGCCAGCAGCCTCAGGGGGAGGATGGAGACCCAGTACTTC
CASSLRGRMETQYF
>-|TRBJ1-1|-|13|TRBV12-3/TRBV12-4
TGTGCCAGCAGTTTTTCGAGGGCCACTGAAGCTTTCTTT
CASSFSRATEAFF
>-|TRBJ2-7|-|13|TRBV20-1
TGCAGTGCTAGAGGGGGTGGAAACTACGAGCAGTACTTC
CSARGGGNYEQYF
>-|TRBJ1-1|-|13|TRBV4-3
TGCGCCAGCAGCCAAGAAAGGACAGATGAAGCTTTCTTT
CASSQERTDEAFF
>-|TRBJ2-3|-|13|TRBV20-1
TGCAGTGCTAGAACAAGCGGGTCAGATACGCAGTATTTT
CSARTSGSDTQYF